This TCR beta chain came from a study of blood T cell repertoires in COVID-19 (dated by TCRdb to 2018 to 2021). Broadly, across the study: Samples from collaborators originated in the United States, Italy and Spain and spanned both the acute and convalescent phases of COVID-19. The prospective study material was composed of cDNA or gDNA derived from T cells, B-cell-depleted T cells, or PBMCs. Deeply sampled blood TCRbeta repertoires from subjects exposed to, actively infected with, or recovered from COVID-19 were included in the dataset. A freely available public database, intended as a resource for researchers studying the immune response to SARS-CoV-2, is where the repertoires were released. Samples were obtained from the ongoing ImmuneRACE study (first 160 participants) and from over 1,000 subjects provided by 6 global collaborators. A de-identified subject ID, COVID-19 status, age in years and sex were almost always included in the sample metadata. Where HLA class I and class II types were available, the types were taken from metadata supplied by the sample provider, not from assay-based typing. Broader findings and caveats from the paper: The quantity of clinical and demographic metadata differed by source and by participant and was supplied without curation.

One collaborating source in Seattle enrolled patients while the patients were actively infected and followed the patients over time throughout the course of disease. Collaborating institutions collected whole blood in K2EDTA tubes following their own protocols. Collaborator samples were shipped for TCRbeta analysis as frozen whole blood, isolated PBMCs, or DNA extracted from either sample type. TCRbeta CDR3 regions were amplified from genomic DNA by means of the immunoSEQ Assay, a bias-controlled multiplex PCR. The paper's processing steps were these. The number of nucleated cells in each sample was estimated by amplification of reference gene primers within the assay. Sequence reads were collapsed and filtered to measure the absolute abundance of every unique TCRbeta CDR3 rearrangement. For each sample, productive Simpson clonality was calculated as the square root of Simpson's diversity index across productive rearrangements. This immuneACCESS table, as held by TCRdb, lists in-frame sequences with V and J called but not all clones. Of the missing ones, under half trace to an unresolved V gene in checked studies; the others have no known cause. Clonal size and the V and J genes are those of that table, whereas D and trimming came from the DNA. The sample data list fewer than 200,000 clones, and 80% to 95% of these were observed just once. 4.8% of the sample rests with the top ten.

Compared with germline, V lacks 6 bases and J lacks 1 base; bases without a gene match: 4. The CDR3 has 14 amino acids, counting the end cysteine and phenylalanine. Just CDR3 DNA is preserved here, 42 bases in frame from base 1. The germline V gene sets CDR1 to SQVTM and CDR2 to ANQGSEA. To note about this clone: The specificity of this receptor is unknown. Base qualities are missing; no much larger clone stands one base away.

The source is a man aged 25 to 40 with COVID-19, enrolled during active disease. The specimen sequenced was peripheral blood. This chain joins TRBV29-1 to TRBJ2-2; 8 middle bases align to TRBD1. The DNA reads TGCAGCGTAAGACAGGGGAGGAACACCGGGGAGCTGTTTTTT. Its protein is CSVRQGRNTGELFF.